The sequence of this T cell receptor beta chain was determined in a study of blood T cell repertoires in COVID-19. Across the study: Whether acute or convalescent, the COVID-19 samples came from the United States, Italy and Spain. T cells, B-cell-depleted T cells, or PBMCs provided the cDNA or gDNA that served as material.

CDR3 size: 15 residues. V was cut by 6 bases and J by 6 bases, with 20 bases left in between. Germline V lookup: CDR1 SNHLY, CDR2 FYNNEI. Original data processing: Amplifying reference gene primers gave estimates of nucleated cell counts. Profiling relied on immunoSEQ multiplex PCR, and the TCRdb table lists in-frame clones only, not all of them. D and trimming come from the DNA, and the V and J calls and clone size come from that table. The sample contains 45,000 to 55,000 clones, roughly 70% of which appear only once. The TCR originated in a woman aged 65 to 85 with acute or convalescent COVID-19. The chain recombines TRBV2 with TRBJ1-1, with a possible D match to TRBD1 (6 bases). Source material: peripheral blood. The CDR3 region is CASRGVATGGSEAFF. CDR3 nucleotides: TGTGCCAGCAGGGGGGTCGCGACAGGAGGTTCTGAAGCTTTCTTT.